This T cell receptor beta chain was sequenced in a study of regulatory T cells in long-lasting Graves disease. Per germline, CDR1 MNHNS and CDR2 SASEGT. V was pared by 1 base and J by 7 bases, with 2 bases of the junction left unmatched. CDR3 length equals 14 residues. Time point reported: persistent/refractory GD, antithyroid drugs over 5 years with positive TRAb. PBMC-derived RNA was used for the TCR library. This clonotype was seen a handful of times. Its antigen is currently unknown. Researchers made TCR beta libraries by using iRepertoire HTBI primers and running Arm-PCR on CDR3 regions. In the original analysis: Taken together, the samples had 55 to 70 TRBV and around 14 TRBJ segments identified. TCRdb passed the multiplex PCR reads through MiXCR, listing each CDR3 protein once. V and J calls and clone size were set by TCRdb, not the authors. The sample lists 700,000 or so distinct CDR3 sequences; around 30% were seen once.

The study's findings and limits: More public clonotypes were shared by persistent patients (about 3,000) than by new patients (about 970).

This clonotype originated in a female donor with Graves disease. The chain links TRBV6-1 to TRBJ1-4; 8 nucleotides agree with TRBD1. The material was peripheral blood mononuclear cells (PBMCs), obtained when the disease was refractory, from a patient treated with antithyroid drugs. Written as DNA, the CDR3 is TGTGCCAGCAGTGAAGGGACAGGGAGTGAAAAACTGTTTTTT. This encodes CASSEGTGSEKLFF.